The T cell receptor (beta chain) described here comes from a study of blood T cell repertoires in COVID-19. Overall study context: Specimens from acute and convalescent COVID-19 originated in the United States, Italy and Spain.

Participants spanned ages roughly 18 to 95 years and resided in roughly 22 US areas. Participants had their cohort set by participant-reported clinical history. Assay used: immunoSEQ multiplex PCR; TCRdb lists only in-frame clones, some missing. The sample records about 270,000 clones, around 90% being singletons. The CDR3 length is 18 residues. Germline-derived CDR1 and CDR2 are SGHNT and YYREEE (reference sequence). With V trimmed by 1 base and J by 0 bases, 9 bases remained unmatched. V usage is TRBV5-4 and J usage is TRBJ2-3, with 9 bases aligning to TRBD2. The sequencing sample was made of PBMCs or T cells enriched from blood (not recorded which). The sequence came from a woman in her twenties or thirties with acute COVID-19. This CDR3 reads CASSLLLAGDSSTDTQYF. Written as DNA, the CDR3 is TGTGCCAGCAGCTTGTTACTAGCGGGCGATTCTAGCACAGATACGCAGTATTTT.